Below are 8 T cell receptor beta chains sequenced from a single sample in a study of early T cells in non-severe SARS-CoV-2 infection. TCRdb reprocessed the 5' RACE reads via MiXCR and lists one record per CDR3 protein. The table includes tens of thousands of distinct CDR3 sequences, around 7.5% detected once. Material: whole blood. The receptors derive from an adult who was a healthcare worker with PCR-confirmed SARS-CoV-2 infection or an uninfected control (not recorded which).

This clonotype was seen at least ten times. The J gene is TRBJ2-7, the V gene TRBV5-1; D not resolved. The CDR3 has 14 residues. Germline V CDR1 and CDR2: SGHRS, YFSETQ. Between the trimmed V and J ends, which lost 4 bases and 6 bases, there was a span of 17 bases. The CDR3, as DNA: TGCGCCAGCAGCACAGAGGCGGCATCTACCGAGCAGTACTTC. Translated: CASSTEAASTEQYF.

This clonotype appeared a few times. This chain connects TRBV28 to TRBJ2-1, with D tentatively TRBD2 (5 bases). Germline CDR1 MDHEN, CDR2 SYDVKM. V was pared by 5 bases and J by 5 bases, with 10 bases between. The CDR3 covers 13 residues. This chain's CDR3 is CASSAGFDNEQFF. CDR3 DNA sequence: TGTGCCAGCAGTGCGGGCTTCGACAATGAGCAGTTCTTC. Drawing the rest from reference TRBV28 and TRBJ2-1, the complete variable domain is DVKVTQSSRYLVKRTGEKVFLECVQDMDHENMFWYRQDPGLGLRLIYFSYDVKMKEKGDIPEGYSVSREKKERFSLILESASTNQTSMYLCASSAGFDNEQFFGPGTRLTVL.

In nucleotides, the CDR3 is TGTGCCAGCAGCCCCTGGGCCGGGAAGAGGGAAAAACTGTTTTTT. Amino acids: CASSPWAGKREKLFF. This chain joins TRBV12-3 or TRBV12-4 and TRBJ1-4; D ambiguous. V was cut by 6 bases and J by 8 bases, with 19 bases left in between. CDR3 length: 15 amino acids.

The chain has TRBV27 and TRBJ2-3; D is possibly TRBD2 (5 bases). This CDR3 is 11 amino acids long. Germline lookup yields CDR1 MNHEY and CDR2 SMNVEV (reference sequence). V dropped 11 bases and J dropped 2 bases, with 8 bases sitting between them. The chain's CDR3 is CAGLATDTQYF. The CDR3 DNA reads as TGTGCCGGGCTAGCCACAGATACGCAGTATTTT.

This clonotype occurred once. A much larger clone differs by one base, so this may be a read error. As DNA, the CDR3 is TGTGCCAGCAGCCGAACAGGGGGCGAGCAGAACTTC. Translating gives CASSRTGGEQNF. The J gene is TRBJ2-7, the V gene TRBV5-6, with 9 bases aligning to TRBD1. The CDR3 contains 12 residues. Germline loops: CDR1 SGHDT, CDR2 YYEEEE.

This clonotype was seen a handful of times. The V gene is TRBV11-2, the J gene TRBJ2-3; D is uncertain. Between the trimmed V and J ends, which lost 0 bases and 8 bases, there was a span of 9 bases. CDR3 length: 13 amino acids. Germline lookup yields CDR1 SGHAT and CDR2 FQNNGV. In DNA, the CDR3 is TGTGCCAGCAGCTTAGATCGGTGGGGTACGCAGTATTTT. Amino acid sequence: CASSLDRWGTQYF.

In its sample, this clonotype was seen many times. V usage is TRBV7-9 and J usage is TRBJ2-2; tentative D call: TRBD2 (5 bases). From germline, CDR1 is SEHNR and CDR2 FQNEAQ (reference sequence). V lost 5 bases, J lost 4 bases, and 5 bases lay in between. This CDR3 is 12 amino acids long. The CDR3 coding sequence is TGTGCCAGCAGCCGGGGCACCGGGGAGCTGTTTTTT. Protein sequence: CASSRGTGELFF.

In this sample, this clonotype turned up many times. The chain links TRBV12-3 or TRBV12-4 to TRBJ1-5; D is possibly TRBD1 (5 bases). The CDR3 is 16 amino acids. The V end lost 6 bases, the J end lost 2 bases, and 17 bases lay between the germline ends. Here the CDR3 DNA reads TGTGCCAGCAGACCCGTCCAGGGCCCCGGCAATCAGCCCCAGCATTTT. Translation gives CASRPVQGPGNQPQHF.